This TCR beta chain originates from a study of blood T cell repertoires in COVID-19. Looking at the study overall: In each case, the material was cDNA or gDNA derived from T cells, B-cell-depleted T cells, or PBMCs.

Authors' analysis steps: Amplification of reference gene primers provided the estimated nucleated cell counts. Measured with immunoSEQ multiplex PCR; TCRdb has only the in-frame clones, and not every one. Clone size and V and J calls were adopted from that table, with D and trimming inferred from the DNA. The sample lists under 250,000 clones, more than 75% seen once, with less than 7% in the top ten. The CDR3 consists of 14 residues. V shed 3 bases, J shed 3 bases, and the junction held 4 bases outside the gene matches. The germline V gene has CDR1 MNHEY and CDR2 SMNVEV (reference sequence). The sample comprised peripheral blood. V gene TRBV27 combines with J gene TRBJ1-2; TRBD1 matches 7 bases. The clonotype comes from a woman between 35 and 50 years old with COVID-19, enrolled during active disease. CDR3 sequence: CASSFRGADYGYTF. The DNA of the CDR3 is TGTGCCAGCAGTTTCAGGGGGGCAGACTATGGCTACACCTTC.